The rows below give T cell receptor beta chains drawn from one sample of a study of control samples from healthy donors and cancer patients. The protocol was immunoSEQ multiplex PCR, while the TCRdb copy is restricted to in-frame clones and leaves out a portion. The sample shows 20,000 to 25,000 clones, less than 90% of them seen only once. The material sequenced was PBMCs. These receptor sequences come from a man aged 55 to 70 with colorectal cancer. CDR3s include the opening cysteine and the closing phenylalanine or tryptophan. Each record gives: D gene, clone size, J gene, V gene, CDR3 DNA, CDR3 protein. The D gene is left open where the match is weak. Clone size is shown for a subset of rows, as once, few, many or a class of expanded clone.

. . TRBJ1-5 TRBV3-1/TRBV3-2 TGTGCCAGCAGCCAAGATATAGGACAGCCCCAGCATTTT CASSQDIGQPQHF
. . TRBJ1-1 TRBV4-3 TGCGCCAGCAGCCAAGTGGGGTCGGGGCGTACTGAAGCTTTCTTT CASSQVGSGRTEAFF
. . TRBJ1-4 TRBV4-3 TGCGCCAGCAGCTTCCACGACGACCAAGAAAAACTGTTTTTT CASSFHDDQEKLFF
. . TRBJ1-6 TRBV4-3 TGCGCCAGCAGCCAAGATCCCCCAGGACAGTTTAATTCACCCCTCCACTTT CASSQDPPGQFNSPLHF
. . TRBJ1-1 TRBV21-1 TGTGCCAGCAGCAAATTGACAGGGGTGAACACTGAAGCTTTCTTT CASSKLTGVNTEAFF
TRBD1 . TRBJ1-2 TRBV7-9 TGTGCCAGCAGCGTAGGGGGACAGCCATCCTATGGCTACACCTTC CASSVGGQPSYGYTF
. few TRBJ2-4 TRBV11-2 TGTGCCAGCAGCCAACAGGGAAGCATTCAGTACTTC CASSQQGSIQYF
. . TRBJ2-3 TRBV19 TGTGCCAGTAGTCCATCCCGGGGAGATACGCAGTATTTT CASSPSRGDTQYF
TRBD2 . TRBJ2-2 TRBV19 TGTGCCAGTAGTATAGAAGCCCGGGGGGGAGGCACCGGGGAGCTGTTTTTT CASSIEARGGGTGELFF
TRBD2 . TRBJ2-5 TRBV5-4 TGTGCCAGCAGTTCCGGGGGGTCAGAAGAGACCCAGTACTTC CASSSGGSEETQYF
. . TRBJ2-7 TRBV7-2 TGTGCCAGCAGCTTTCTGCCGGGAAGAGCCTACGAGCAGTACTTC CASSFLPGRAYEQYF
. . TRBJ1-5 TRBV5-1 TGCGCCAGCAGCTTGGAGGGGGGTAGCAATCAGCCCCAGCATTTT CASSLEGGSNQPQHF
TRBD2 . TRBJ2-3 TRBV5-1 TGCGCCAGCAGCTTAACTAGCGGGGGGCCGACAGATACGCAGTATTTT CASSLTSGGPTDTQYF
. . TRBJ1-2 TRBV20-1 TGCAGTGCTAGTGCAGGCTCCTATGGCTACACCTTC CSASAGSYGYTF
TRBD1 once TRBJ1-2 TRBV6-5 TGTGCCAGCAGTTACTCAAGGACAGGGGGTAATGGCTACACCTTC CASSYSRTGGNGYTF
TRBD1 . TRBJ1-6 TRBV5-1 TGCGCCAGCAGCCCCAGGGGGGGACTTGACAGCTCCTATAATTCACCCCTCCACTTT CASSPRGGLDSSYNSPLHF
TRBD2 . TRBJ2-3 TRBV20-1 TGCAGTGCTAGTTCTAGCGGGGGGGCGGTGGGAGATACGCAGTATTTT CSASSSGGAVGDTQYF
TRBD1 . TRBJ1-6 TRBV10-3 TGTGCCATCAGTGGGGACAGGGAAAGCTCCTATAATTCACCCCTCCACTTT CAISGDRESSYNSPLHF
. . TRBJ1-2 TRBV2 TGTGCCAGCAGACTTCAGGGTAGCGGAGGCTACACCTTC CASRLQGSGGYTF
. . TRBJ1-2 TRBV5-6 TGTGCCAGCAGCCGGGCCTATTGGGGGGCTGACTATGGCTACACCTTC CASSRAYWGADYGYTF
. . TRBJ1-1 TRBV2 TGTGCCAGCAGCAACTTCCGGGGGGCTGAAGCTTTCTTT CASSNFRGAEAFF
TRBD2 . TRBJ2-5 TRBV15 TGTGCCACCAGCAGGGGTACTAGCGGGGGGGCTCAAGAGACCCAGTACTTC CATSRGTSGGAQETQYF
. . TRBJ2-4 TRBV6-5 TGTGCCAGCAGTTACGAGTGGAGGGACATTCAGTACTTC CASSYEWRDIQYF
. few TRBJ1-6 TRBV6-5 TGTGCCAGCAGTTACTTAAACGGAGATTCACCCCTCCACTTT CASSYLNGDSPLHF
. . TRBJ2-3 TRBV7-9 TGTGCCAGCTTTAGCTTCGGAGGGACCGGCACAGATACGCAGTATTTT CASFSFGGTGTDTQYF
. . TRBJ2-2 TRBV13 TGTGCCAGCAGCCCTCAACGCGACTGGATTAACACCGGGGAGCTGTTTTTT CASSPQRDWINTGELFF
. . TRBJ1-1 TRBV10-3 TGTGCCATCAGTTCCGGACAGAACACTGAAGCTTTCTTT CAISSGQNTEAFF
. . TRBJ1-1 TRBV29-1 TGCTCCCTCGGGGGGATGGGGACTGAAGCTTTCTTT CSLGGMGTEAFF
. . TRBJ2-1 TRBV6-2/TRBV6-3 TGTGCCAGCAGTACCCGTGACGGGGCCGCTTACAATGAGCAGTTCTTC CASSTRDGAAYNEQFF
. once TRBJ1-5 TRBV24-1 TGTGCCACCAGTGATCAATCCTTTAGTCAGCCCCAGCATTTT CATSDQSFSQPQHF
TRBD1 . TRBJ1-5 TRBV5-1 TGCGCCAGCAGCTCGGGACAGGGAGGACAGCCCCAGCATTTT CASSSGQGGQPQHF
TRBD1 . TRBJ2-5 TRBV5-1 TGCGCCAGCAGCTCATCGCACAGGGGGGCGTACCAAGAGACCCAGTACTTC CASSSSHRGAYQETQYF
TRBD1 . TRBJ1-2 TRBV5-1 TGCGCCAGCAGCTTGGGGCAGGGGGGGGGCTACACCTTC CASSLGQGGGYTF
. . TRBJ2-3 TRBV6-5 TGTGCCAGCAGCCTTGGGGGACAACCCACAGATACGCAGTATTTT CASSLGGQPTDTQYF
TRBD2 . TRBJ2-7 TRBV7-9 TGTGCCAGCAGCGTTGGGACTAGCGGGGGCTACGAGCAGTACTTC CASSVGTSGGYEQYF
. . TRBJ1-6 TRBV19 TGTGCCAGTAGTATTCCACCTCCGTATAATTCACCCCTCCACTTT CASSIPPPYNSPLHF
. once TRBJ2-4 TRBV11-2 TGTGCCAGCAGCCGCTTAGCCAAAAACATTCAGTACTTC CASSRLAKNIQYF
. . TRBJ1-2 TRBV4-1 TGCGCCAGCAGCCAACTTATGGGGGGAGGTGGCTACACCTTC CASSQLMGGGGYTF
TRBD2 . TRBJ2-2 TRBV5-1 TGCGCCAGCGGAAGGAGCGGGGCGAACACCGGGGAGCTGTTTTTT CASGRSGANTGELFF
. . TRBJ2-3 TRBV24-1 TGTGCCACCAGTGCTGGGAGCTCCACAGATACGCAGTATTTT CATSAGSSTDTQYF
. few TRBJ1-1 TRBV29-1 TGCAGCGTTGAAGATACCCCCCCCCGGGGCCGACGAGGGGAGAACACTGAAGCTTTCTTT CSVEDTPPRGRRGENTEAFF
TRBD1 . TRBJ2-1 TRBV2 TGTGCCAGCATCCCGGACAGGGGGCTGAACAATGAGCAGTTCTTC CASIPDRGLNNEQFF
TRBD1 few TRBJ1-6 TRBV4-1 TGCGCCAGCAGCCGACAGGGCGCCTCCTATAATTCACCCCTCCACTTT CASSRQGASYNSPLHF
TRBD2 . TRBJ2-4 TRBV5-1 TGCGCCAGCAGCTTGGGAGCGGGAGTTGACATTCAGTACTTC CASSLGAGVDIQYF
TRBD2 . TRBJ2-3 TRBV5-1 TGCGCCAGCAGCTCGCGACTAGCGGGGGCAGATACGCAGTATTTT CASSSRLAGADTQYF
. few TRBJ1-2 TRBV27 TGTGCCAGCAGCCCGGGACCGAACTATGGCTACACCTTC CASSPGPNYGYTF